Shown below are 24 T cell receptor beta chains from a single sample sequenced in a study of T cells in Graves' hyperthyroidism and ophthalmopathy. RNA transcripts gave rise to amplified TCR beta CDR3 regions. Initially, a first-round RT-PCR of the TCR CDR3 employed the HTBI primer set. TCRdb reprocessed the multiplex PCR reads with MiXCR, giving one entry per CDR3 protein. The table lists 400,000 to 500,000 distinct CDR3 sequences, approximately 13% of them singletons, with more than 4.5% in the top ten. Sequenced material: blood. The receptors here all came from a woman between 18 and 30 years old with Graves' hyperthyroidism.

This sequence joins TRBV16 and TRBJ1-5; D possibly corresponds to TRBD1 (5 bases). Germline V gives CDR1 KGHSY, CDR2 FQNENV. The germline V and J ends were trimmed by 4 bases and 2 bases, with 15 bases remaining between them. The CDR3 consists of 16 residues. DNA of the CDR3: TGTGCCAGCAGCCCCCCGTCGGGGCAGGGCAATCAGCCCCAGCATTTT. Translated: CASSPPSGQGNQPQHF.

This clonotype was seen repeatedly, ten times or more. This rearrangement joins TRBV25-1 to TRBJ2-2; tentative D call: TRBD2 (6 bases). Germline assignment: CDR1 MGHDK and CDR2 SYGVNS. The CDR3 has 10 amino acids. CDR3: CAASAGELFF. The DNA for the CDR3 is TGTGCGGCTAGCGCCGGGGAGCTGTTTTTT.

This clonotype was picked up many times. The chain uses TRBV18 and TRBJ1-2, with a tentative D call TRBD1 (6 bases). V dropped 3 bases and J dropped 2 bases, with 10 bases sitting between them. The V gene's germline CDR1 is KGHSH and CDR2 LQKENI. This CDR3 has 14 amino acids. The CDR3 DNA follows: TGTGCCAGCTCACCGGACAGCCCAAACTATGGCTACACCTTC. Its protein is CASSPDSPNYGYTF.

The rearrangement uses TRBV28 and TRBJ1-4; D is undetermined. Per germline, CDR1 MDHEN and CDR2 SYDVKM. The CDR3 is 13 residues long. V was shortened by 6 bases and J by 5 bases, with 10 bases between the two germline ends. The CDR3 DNA is TGTGCCAGCAGGTTCTTAGAAAATGAAAAACTGTTTTTT. Translating it yields CASRFLENEKLFF. Together with reference TRBV28 and TRBJ1-4, the CDR3 gives the full variable domain: DVKVTQSSRYLVKRTGEKVFLECVQDMDHENMFWYRQDPGLGLRLIYFSYDVKMKEKGDIPEGYSVSREKKERFSLILESASTNQTSMYLCASRFLENEKLFFGSGTQLSVL.

This chain links TRBV7-9 with TRBJ1-5, with D unclear. Trimming took off 4 bases at V and 0 bases at J, with 7 bases between the two ends. From germline, CDR1 is SEHNR and CDR2 FQNEAQ (reference sequence). CDR3 size: 14 residues. The CDR3 region is CASSSITSNQPQHF. In DNA, the CDR3 is TGTGCCAGCAGCTCCATTACTAGCAATCAGCCCCAGCATTTT.

This clonotype was counted at least ten times. This chain connects TRBV4-1 to TRBJ2-7; perhaps TRBD2 as D (6 bases). Germline V gene lookup returns CDR1 MGHRA and CDR2 YSYEKL. Trimming removed 2 bases at V and 7 bases at J, with 21 bases between. The CDR3 has 16 residues. The CDR3 sequence is CASSQPDLAGPREQYF. Written as DNA, the CDR3 is TGCGCCAGCAGCCAACCTGATTTGGCGGGACCTCGAGAGCAGTACTTC.

This clonotype appeared many times. This chain connects TRBV20-1 to TRBJ2-7; 9 bases are shared with TRBD1. V was clipped by 0 bases and J by 4 bases; unmatched bases: 7. This CDR3 has 15 amino acids. The germline V gene has CDR1 DFQATT and CDR2 SNEGSKA (reference sequence). This CDR3 is CSARDMRQGEYEQYF. In nucleotides, the CDR3 is TGCAGTGCTAGAGATATGAGACAGGGGGAATACGAGCAGTACTTC.

The table lists this clonotype with many counts. This chain joins TRBV6-1 and TRBJ2-3, with unresolved D. The ends were cut back, 6 bases at V and 5 bases at J, with 12 bases in the middle. This CDR3 is 13 amino acids long. Germline values: CDR1 MNHNS, CDR2 SASEGT. The CDR3 loop reads CASRPNVGDTQYF. CDR3 in DNA: TGTGCCAGCAGGCCCAACGTAGGAGATACGCAGTATTTT.

In this sample, this clonotype turned up many times. This chain connects TRBV6-1 to TRBJ2-7; the D is unclear. CDR3 length equals 12 residues. V gave up 5 bases and J gave up 5 bases, with 10 bases separating them. The V gene's germline CDR1 is MNHNS and CDR2 SASEGT. The CDR3 DNA reads as TGTGCCAGCAGTTTCGGCGCCCACGAGCAGTACTTC. Protein product: CASSFGAHEQYF.

This clonotype was recorded a few times. The chain combines TRBV29-1 with TRBJ2-1; 8 nucleotides agree with TRBD2. V lost 7 bases and J lost 4; bases outside the gene matches: 6. This CDR3 contains 13 residues. Germline assignment: CDR1 SQVTM and CDR2 ANQGSEA. The DNA of the CDR3 is TGCAGCGCAACTAGCGGAGATTACAATGAGCAGTTCTTC. It is translated as CSATSGDYNEQFF.

This clonotype has only a few counts. This may be a read error: a much more frequent sequence differs by one nucleotide. The V gene is TRBV5-1, the J gene TRBJ2-3, with 7 bases lining up with TRBD2. J was trimmed by 4 bases and V by 6 bases; bases with no gene match: 5. Germline V gene lookup returns CDR1 SGHRS and CDR2 YFSETQ. CDR3 length: 13 amino acids. Here the CDR3 DNA reads TGCGCCAGCAACTTTACTAGCGCAGATACGCAGTATTTT. Protein: CASNFTSADTQYF.

This clonotype was seen a few times. This chain connects TRBV18 to TRBJ2-1; 7 positions match TRBD1. This CDR3 comprises 15 residues. J was trimmed by 13 bases and V by 1 base; bases with no gene match: 13. Germline-derived CDR1 and CDR2 are KGHSH and LQKENI. The CDR3 is CASSPQEVTTGSQFF. In DNA form, the CDR3 reads TGTGCCAGCTCACCACAAGAAGTTACGACAGGGTCACAGTTCTTC. The full variable domain, completed using reference TRBV18 and TRBJ2-1, is NAGVMQNPRHLVRRRGQEARLRCSPMKGHSHVYWYRQLPEEGLKFMVYLQKENIIDESGMPKERFSAEFPKEGPSILRIQQVVRGDSAAYFCASSPQEVTTGSQFFGPGTRLTVL.

This clonotype has more than one count but fewer than ten. The rearrangement links TRBV9 to TRBJ2-2; D perhaps matches TRBD2 (6 bases). The germline V gene encodes CDR1 SGDLS and CDR2 YYNGEE. V dropped 0 bases and J dropped 0 bases, with 15 bases sitting between them. The length of the CDR3 is 18 residues. This chain's CDR3 is CASSVGGRGYTNTGELFF. The CDR3 DNA reads TGTGCCAGCAGCGTAGGGGGACGGGGGTACACGAACACCGGGGAGCTGTTTTTT. Full variable domain (outside the CDR3, taken from reference TRBV9 and TRBJ2-2): DSGVTQTPKHLITATGQRVTLRCSPRSGDLSVYWYQQSLDQGLQFLIQYYNGEERAKGNILERFSAQQFPDLHSELNLSSLELGDSALYFCASSVGGRGYTNTGELFFGEGSRLTVL.

As to this clonotype: The junction shows a germline mismatch at one end, possibly a read error. The chain carries TRBV10-3 and TRBJ2-2; D may be TRBD1 or TRBD2 (6 bases each). Germline-derived CDR1 and CDR2 are ENHRY and SYGVKD. There are 18 residues in the CDR3. The CDR3 loop is CATSELWGASDGAGELFF. CDR3 DNA: TGTGCCACCAGTGAGCTATGGGGGGCTAGCGATGGGGCCGGGGAGCTGTTTTTT.

This clonotype has at least ten counts. This chain connects TRBV7-3 to TRBJ2-3; maybe TRBD2 (5 bases). Germline V gene data show CDR1 as SGHTA and CDR2 as FQGTGA. Trimming pared 1 base from V and 2 bases from J, leaving 10 bases between. The CDR3 spans 15 residues. The CDR3 nucleotides read TGTGCCAGCAGCTTAAATGGCGGGTCCACAGATACGCAGTATTTT. Encoded protein: CASSLNGGSTDTQYF.

This clonotype was recorded many times. This CDR3 is CASSRTGENTEAFF. The CDR3 bases are TGTGCCAGCTCACGGACAGGTGAAAACACTGAAGCTTTCTTT. The gene calls are TRBV18 and TRBJ1-1; 7 nucleotides align to TRBD1. CDR1 is KGHSH, CDR2 LQKENI, per germline. With 4 bases clipped from V and 2 bases from J, the junction kept 4 bases outside the gene matches. This CDR3 has 14 amino acids.

The sample holds many counts of this clonotype. This chain joins TRBV13 and TRBJ2-3; tentatively, D is TRBD2 (5 bases). The CDR3 totals 16 residues. Germline assignment: CDR1 PRHDT and CDR2 FYEKMQ (reference sequence). Trimming stripped 2 bases from V and 1 base from J, with 13 bases between. The CDR3 sequence: CASSLSGGPGTDTQYF. The CDR3 bases are TGTGCCAGCAGCTTAAGCGGAGGTCCAGGCACAGATACGCAGTATTTT.

This clonotype was seen more than once but under ten times. The chain recombines TRBV15 with TRBJ2-7; 9 nucleotides align to TRBD1. This CDR3 has 16 amino acids. Germline CDR1 LNHNV, CDR2 YYDKDF (reference sequence). The V segment lost 0 bases and the J segment 3 bases; nucleotides outside the gene matches: 6. The DNA of the CDR3 is TGTGCCACCAGCAGAGATACCGGGACAGGGAACTACGAGCAGTACTTC. Its protein is CATSRDTGTGNYEQYF. Complete variable domain (other parts from reference TRBV15 and TRBJ2-7): DAMVIQNPRYQVTQFGKPVTLSCSQTLNHNVMYWYQQKSSQAPKLLFHYYDKDFNNEADTPDNFQSRRPNTSFCFLDIRSPGLGDTAMYLCATSRDTGTGNYEQYFGPGTRLTVT.

This clonotype was detected many times. The chain carries TRBV11-2 and TRBJ2-5; D is ambiguous. Per germline, CDR1 SGHAT and CDR2 FQNNGV. The germline V and J ends were trimmed by 5 bases and 5 bases, with 9 bases remaining between them. There are 12 residues in the CDR3. CDR3 residues: CASSLSGETQYF. The CDR3 DNA reads as TGTGCCAGCAGCCTATCCGGGGAGACCCAGTACTTC. Using reference TRBV11-2 and TRBJ2-5 for the parts outside the CDR3, the full variable domain is EAGVAQSPRYKIIEKRQSVAFWCNPISGHATLYWYQQILGQGPKLLIQFQNNGVVDDSQLPKDRFSAERLKGVDSTLKIQPAKLEDSAVYLCASSLSGETQYFGPGTRLLVL.

This chain uses TRBV3-1 with TRBJ2-1; D perhaps matches TRBD2 (6 bases). The V gene's germline CDR1 is LGHDT and CDR2 YNNKEL (reference sequence). V shed 1 base and J shed 8 bases, with 21 bases lying between them. CDR3 size: 17 residues. CDR3 in amino acids: CASSQGAGRLVGYEQFF. The CDR3 DNA sequence: TGTGCCAGCAGCCAAGGAGCAGGGAGGTTAGTTGGGTATGAGCAGTTCTTC.

The chain couples TRBV6-1 to TRBJ1-2; D possibly corresponds to TRBD1 (5 bases). V was cut by 6 bases and J by 4 bases, with 12 bases left in between. The CDR3 covers 13 residues. The germline gives CDR1 MNHNS, CDR2 SASEGT. Here the CDR3 DNA reads TGTGCCAGCAGGCAACAGGAAAGCTATGGCTACACCTTC. Translating it yields CASRQQESYGYTF.

The table lists this clonotype with a few counts. Here the CDR3 reads CASSLESSGQPQHF. CDR3 DNA: TGTGCCAGCAGCTTAGAATCATCGGGCCAGCCCCAGCATTTT. V gene TRBV7-9 combines with J gene TRBJ1-5, with D uncertain. Trimming removed 1 base at V and 7 bases at J, with 11 bases between. Germline V gene data show CDR1 as SEHNR and CDR2 as FQNEAQ (reference sequence). The CDR3 contains 14 residues.

This clonotype was observed at least ten times. The J gene is TRBJ2-1, the V gene TRBV30; D is undetermined. Per the germline V gene, CDR1 is GTSNPN and CDR2 is SVGIG (reference sequence). This CDR3 contains 11 residues. Trimming pared 4 bases from V and 8 bases from J, leaving 9 bases between. The CDR3 nucleotides are TGTGCCTGGATTTTCGCGTATGAGCAGTTCTTC. Protein: CAWIFAYEQFF.

This clonotype was detected many times. The rearrangement links TRBV2 to TRBJ2-7; 11 bases line up with TRBD2. The length of the CDR3 is 15 residues. Germline values: CDR1 SNHLY, CDR2 FYNNEI. The junction had 7 bases not matched to a gene; V was cut back by 6 bases and J by 3 bases. The CDR3 region is CASRFETSGIYEQYF. CDR3 in DNA: TGTGCCAGCAGGTTCGAGACTAGCGGGATCTACGAGCAGTACTTC. Based on the CDR3 plus reference TRBV2 and TRBJ2-7, the full variable domain is EPEVTQTPSHQVTQMGQEVILRCVPISNHLYFYWYRQILGQKVEFLVSFYNNEISEKSEIFDDQFSVERPDGSNFTLKIRSTKLEDSAMYFCASRFETSGIYEQYFGPGTRLTVT.